This section outlines one T cell receptor (beta chain) sequence together with its context. This record comes from a study of CD8+ T cells in alopecia areata. RNA extraction was followed by reverse transcription into cDNA, which acted as the sequencing template. Profiling relied on immunoSEQ multiplex PCR, and the TCRdb table lists in-frame clones only, not all of them. The sample includes under 300,000 clones, less than 80% of them seen just once. The V end lost 3 bases, the J end lost 3 bases, and 15 bases lay between the germline ends. This CDR3 has 16 residues. CDR1 is SGHDT, CDR2 YYEEEE, per germline.

Material: CD4+ T cells sorted from blood, obtained at week 0. The chain recombines TRBV5-6 with TRBJ2-2; D might be TRBD1 or TRBD2, each matching 5 bases. This clonotype originated in a human donor with alopecia areata. DNA of the CDR3: TGTGCCAGCAGCTCCGACGGGACGCTGGACACCGGGGAGCTGTTTTTT. Amino acid sequence: CASSSDGTLDTGELFF.